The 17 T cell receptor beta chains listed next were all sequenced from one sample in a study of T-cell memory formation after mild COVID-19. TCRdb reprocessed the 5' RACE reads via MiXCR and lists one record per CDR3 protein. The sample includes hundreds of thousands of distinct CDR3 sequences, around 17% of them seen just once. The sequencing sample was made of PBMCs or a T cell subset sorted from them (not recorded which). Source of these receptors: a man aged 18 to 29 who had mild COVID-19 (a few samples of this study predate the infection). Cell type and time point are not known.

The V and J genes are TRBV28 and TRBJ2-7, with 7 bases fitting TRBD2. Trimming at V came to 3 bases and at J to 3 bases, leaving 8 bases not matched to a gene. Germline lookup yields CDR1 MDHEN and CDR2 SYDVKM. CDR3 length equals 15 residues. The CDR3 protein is CASSFRDYRYYEQYF. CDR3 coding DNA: TGTGCCAGCAGTTTCCGGGACTACCGATACTACGAGCAGTACTTC.

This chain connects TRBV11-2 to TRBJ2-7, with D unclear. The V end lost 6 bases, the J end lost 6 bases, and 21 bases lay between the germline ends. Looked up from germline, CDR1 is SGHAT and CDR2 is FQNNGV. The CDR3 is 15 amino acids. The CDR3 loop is CASRGGWKKVSEQYF. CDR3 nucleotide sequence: TGTGCCAGCAGAGGCGGTTGGAAGAAAGTCTCCGAGCAGTACTTC.

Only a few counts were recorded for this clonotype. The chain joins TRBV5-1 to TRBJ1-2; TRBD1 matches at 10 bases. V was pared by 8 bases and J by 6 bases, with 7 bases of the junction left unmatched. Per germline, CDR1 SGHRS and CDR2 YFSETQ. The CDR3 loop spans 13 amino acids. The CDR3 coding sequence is TGCGCCAGTCGACAGGGGGCTACGGATGGCTACACCTTC. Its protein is CASRQGATDGYTF.

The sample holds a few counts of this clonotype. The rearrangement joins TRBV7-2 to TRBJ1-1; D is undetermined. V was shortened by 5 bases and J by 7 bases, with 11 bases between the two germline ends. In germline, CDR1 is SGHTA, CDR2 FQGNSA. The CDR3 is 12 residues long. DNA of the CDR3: TGTGCCAGCAGCCCAATTGTAGGTGAAGCTTTCTTT. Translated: CASSPIVGEAFF.

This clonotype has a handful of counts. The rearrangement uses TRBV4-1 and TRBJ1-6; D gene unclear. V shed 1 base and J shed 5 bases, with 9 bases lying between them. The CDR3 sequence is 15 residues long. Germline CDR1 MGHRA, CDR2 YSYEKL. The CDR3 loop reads CASSQAQRNNSPLHF. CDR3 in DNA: TGCGCCAGCAGCCAAGCTCAGAGAAATAATTCACCCCTCCACTTT.

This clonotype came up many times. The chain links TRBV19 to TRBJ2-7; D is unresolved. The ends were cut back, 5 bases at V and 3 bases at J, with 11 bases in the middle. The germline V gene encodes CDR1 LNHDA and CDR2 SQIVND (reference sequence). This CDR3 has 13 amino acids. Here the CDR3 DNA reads TGTGCCAGTAGTCCTGCCAGCAACTACGAGCAGTACTTC. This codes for CASSPASNYEQYF.

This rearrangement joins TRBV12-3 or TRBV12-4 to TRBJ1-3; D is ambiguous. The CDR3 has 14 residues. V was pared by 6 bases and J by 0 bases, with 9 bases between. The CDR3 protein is CASRWRVSGNTIYF. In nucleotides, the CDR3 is TGTGCCAGCAGATGGAGGGTCTCTGGAAACACCATATATTTT.

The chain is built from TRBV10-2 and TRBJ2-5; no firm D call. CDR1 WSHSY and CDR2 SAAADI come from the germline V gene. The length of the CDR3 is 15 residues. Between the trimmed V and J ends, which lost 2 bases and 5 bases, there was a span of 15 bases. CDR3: CASSEPAALSETQYF. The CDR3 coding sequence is TGCGCCAGCAGTGAGCCAGCAGCCCTGTCGGAGACCCAGTACTTC.

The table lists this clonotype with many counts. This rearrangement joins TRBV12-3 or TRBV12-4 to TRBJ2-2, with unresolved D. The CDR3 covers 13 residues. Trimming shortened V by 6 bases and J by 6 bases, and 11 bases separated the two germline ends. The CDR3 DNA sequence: TGTGCCAGCAGGTGGACCGGGCCCGGGGAGCTGTTTTTT. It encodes CASRWTGPGELFF.

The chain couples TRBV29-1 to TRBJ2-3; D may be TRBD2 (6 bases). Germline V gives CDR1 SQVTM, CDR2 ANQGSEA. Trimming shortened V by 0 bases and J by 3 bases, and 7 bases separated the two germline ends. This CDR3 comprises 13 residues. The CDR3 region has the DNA TGCAGCGTTGAAGACCGGGGGACAGATACGCAGTATTTT. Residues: CSVEDRGTDTQYF.

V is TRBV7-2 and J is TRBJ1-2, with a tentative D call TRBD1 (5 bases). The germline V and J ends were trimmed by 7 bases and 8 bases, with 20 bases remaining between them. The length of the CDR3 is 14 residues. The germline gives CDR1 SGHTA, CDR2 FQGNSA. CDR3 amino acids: CASTSYPSTAGYTF. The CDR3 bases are TGTGCCAGCACCTCTTACCCTTCGACAGCCGGCTACACCTTC.

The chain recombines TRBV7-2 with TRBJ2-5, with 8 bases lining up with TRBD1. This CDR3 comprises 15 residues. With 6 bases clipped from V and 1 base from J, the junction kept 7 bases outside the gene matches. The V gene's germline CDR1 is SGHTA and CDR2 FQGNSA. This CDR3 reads CASRRPGQAQETQYF. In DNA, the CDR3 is TGTGCCAGCAGACGTCCGGGACAGGCCCAAGAGACCCAGTACTTC.

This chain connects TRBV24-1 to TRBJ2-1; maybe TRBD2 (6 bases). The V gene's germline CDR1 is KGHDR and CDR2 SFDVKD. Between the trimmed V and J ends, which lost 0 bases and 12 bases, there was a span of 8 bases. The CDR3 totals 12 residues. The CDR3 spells CATSDLFGGQFF. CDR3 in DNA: TGTGCCACCAGTGATTTGTTCGGGGGGCAGTTCTTC.

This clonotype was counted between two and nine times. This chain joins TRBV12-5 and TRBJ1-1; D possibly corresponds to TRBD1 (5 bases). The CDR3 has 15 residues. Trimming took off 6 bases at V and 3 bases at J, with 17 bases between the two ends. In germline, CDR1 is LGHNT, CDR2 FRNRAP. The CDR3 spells CASGSAPGYDTEAFF. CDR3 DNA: TGTGCTAGTGGCTCAGCCCCAGGGTACGACACTGAAGCTTTCTTT.

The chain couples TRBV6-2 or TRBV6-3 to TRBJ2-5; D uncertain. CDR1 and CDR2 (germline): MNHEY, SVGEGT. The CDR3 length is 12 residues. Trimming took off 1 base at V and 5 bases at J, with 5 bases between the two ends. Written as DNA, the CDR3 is TGTGCCAGCAGTTACTTACCCGAGACCCAGTACTTC. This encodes CASSYLPETQYF.

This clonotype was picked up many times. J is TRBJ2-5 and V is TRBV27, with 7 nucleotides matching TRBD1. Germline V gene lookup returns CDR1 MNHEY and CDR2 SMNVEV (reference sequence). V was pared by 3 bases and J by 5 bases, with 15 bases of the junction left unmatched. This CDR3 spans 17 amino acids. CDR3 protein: CASSFLGTASREETQYF. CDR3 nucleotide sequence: TGTGCCAGCAGTTTCCTCGGGACAGCCTCCCGAGAGGAGACCCAGTACTTC.

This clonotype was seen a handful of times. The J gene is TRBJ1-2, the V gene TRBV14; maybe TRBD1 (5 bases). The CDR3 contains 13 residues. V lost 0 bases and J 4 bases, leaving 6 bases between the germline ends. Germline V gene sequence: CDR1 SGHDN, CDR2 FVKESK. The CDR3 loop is CASSQDRAYGYTF. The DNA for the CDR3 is TGTGCCAGCAGCCAAGACAGGGCCTATGGCTACACCTTC. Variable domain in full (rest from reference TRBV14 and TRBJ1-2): EAGVTQFPSHSVIEKGQTVTLRCDPISGHDNLYWYRRVMGKEIKFLLHFVKESKQDESGMPNNRFLAERTGGTYSTLKVQPAELEDSGVYFCASSQDRAYGYTFGSGTRLTVV.